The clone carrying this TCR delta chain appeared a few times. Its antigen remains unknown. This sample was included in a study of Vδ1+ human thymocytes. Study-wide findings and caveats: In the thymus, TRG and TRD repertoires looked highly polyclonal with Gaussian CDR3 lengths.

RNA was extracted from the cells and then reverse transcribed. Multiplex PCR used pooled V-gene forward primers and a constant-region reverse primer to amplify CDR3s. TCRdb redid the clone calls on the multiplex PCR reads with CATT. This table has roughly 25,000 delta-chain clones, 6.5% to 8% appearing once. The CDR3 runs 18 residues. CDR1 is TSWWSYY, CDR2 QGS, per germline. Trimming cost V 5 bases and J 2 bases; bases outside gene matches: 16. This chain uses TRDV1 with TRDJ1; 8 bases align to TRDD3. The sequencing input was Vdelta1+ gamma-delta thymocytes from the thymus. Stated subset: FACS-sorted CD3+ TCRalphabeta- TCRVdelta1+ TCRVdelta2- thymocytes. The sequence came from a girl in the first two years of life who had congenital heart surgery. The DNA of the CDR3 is TGTGCTCTTGGGCCCCGCCTGTGGGGGATTGGGGCGACCGATAAACTCATCTTT. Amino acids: CALGPRLWGIGATDKLIF.